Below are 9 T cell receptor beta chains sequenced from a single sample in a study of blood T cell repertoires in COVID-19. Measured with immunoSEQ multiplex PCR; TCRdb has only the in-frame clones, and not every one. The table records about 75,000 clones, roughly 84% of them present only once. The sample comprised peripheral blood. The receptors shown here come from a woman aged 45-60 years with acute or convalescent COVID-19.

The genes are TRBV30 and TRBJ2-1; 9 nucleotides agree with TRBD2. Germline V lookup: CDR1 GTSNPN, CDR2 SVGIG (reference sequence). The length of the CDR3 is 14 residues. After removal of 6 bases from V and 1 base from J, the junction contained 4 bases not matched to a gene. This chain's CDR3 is CACQAGGSYNEQFF. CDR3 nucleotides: TGTGCCTGTCAGGCGGGGGGGTCCTACAATGAGCAGTTCTTC.

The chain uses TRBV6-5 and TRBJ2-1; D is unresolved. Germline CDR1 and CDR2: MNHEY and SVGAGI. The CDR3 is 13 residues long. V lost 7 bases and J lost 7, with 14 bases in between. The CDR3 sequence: CASILPSVNEQFF. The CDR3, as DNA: TGTGCCAGCATACTCCCCTCTGTGAATGAGCAGTTCTTC.

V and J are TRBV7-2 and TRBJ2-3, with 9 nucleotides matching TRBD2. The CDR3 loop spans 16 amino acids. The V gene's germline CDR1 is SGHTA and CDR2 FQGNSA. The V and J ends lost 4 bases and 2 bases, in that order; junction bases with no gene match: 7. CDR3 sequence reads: CASSSSLAGLTDTQYF. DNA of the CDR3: TGTGCCAGCAGCTCCTCCCTAGCGGGGCTCACAGATACGCAGTATTTT. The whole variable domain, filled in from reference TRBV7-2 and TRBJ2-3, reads GAGVSQSPSNKVTEKGKDVELRCDPISGHTALYWYRQSLGQGLEFLIYFQGNSAPDKSGLPSDRFSAERTGGSVSTLTIQRTQQEDSAVYLCASSSSLAGLTDTQYFGPGTRLTVL.

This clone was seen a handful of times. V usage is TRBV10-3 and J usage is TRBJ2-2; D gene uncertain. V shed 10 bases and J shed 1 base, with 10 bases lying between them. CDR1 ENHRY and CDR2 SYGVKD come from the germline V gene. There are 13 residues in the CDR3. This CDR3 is CATRGENTGELFF. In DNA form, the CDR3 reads TGTGCCACTCGAGGTGAGAACACCGGGGAGCTGTTTTTT.

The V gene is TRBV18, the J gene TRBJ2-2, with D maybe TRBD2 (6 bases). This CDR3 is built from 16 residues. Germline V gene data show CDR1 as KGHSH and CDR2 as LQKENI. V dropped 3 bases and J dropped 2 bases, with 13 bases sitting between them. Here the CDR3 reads CASSPSGEINTGELFF. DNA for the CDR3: TGTGCCAGCTCACCTAGCGGAGAAATCAACACCGGGGAGCTGTTTTTT.

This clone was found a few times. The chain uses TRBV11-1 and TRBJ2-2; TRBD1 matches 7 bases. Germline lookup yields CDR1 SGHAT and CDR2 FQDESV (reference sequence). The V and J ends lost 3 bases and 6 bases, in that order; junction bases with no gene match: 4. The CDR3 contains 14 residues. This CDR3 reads CASSFGRGPGELFF. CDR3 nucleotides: TGTGCCAGCAGCTTCGGAAGGGGGCCCGGGGAGCTGTTTTTT.

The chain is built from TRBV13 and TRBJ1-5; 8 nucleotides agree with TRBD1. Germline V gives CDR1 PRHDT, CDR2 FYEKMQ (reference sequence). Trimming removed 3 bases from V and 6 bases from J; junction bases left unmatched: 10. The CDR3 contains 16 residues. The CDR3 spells CASSFHSTGAGQPQHF. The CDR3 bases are TGTGCCAGCAGCTTCCACTCGACAGGGGCGGGTCAGCCCCAGCATTTT.

This CDR3 is CASSITSVPGETQYF. As DNA, the CDR3 is TGCGCCAGCAGCATTACTAGCGTACCGGGAGAGACCCAGTACTTC. V gene TRBV5-1 combines with J gene TRBJ2-5; the match to TRBD2 covers 7 bases. This CDR3 spans 15 amino acids. V dropped 4 bases and J dropped 4; count of bases not matched to a gene: 10. Germline assignment: CDR1 SGHRS and CDR2 YFSETQ.

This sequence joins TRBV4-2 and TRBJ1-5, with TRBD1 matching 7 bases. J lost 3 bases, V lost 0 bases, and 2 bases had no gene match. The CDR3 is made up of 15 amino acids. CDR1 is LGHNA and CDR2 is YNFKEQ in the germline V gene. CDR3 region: CASSQDGTVNQPQHF. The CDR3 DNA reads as TGTGCCAGCAGCCAAGATGGGACAGTCAATCAGCCCCAGCATTTT.